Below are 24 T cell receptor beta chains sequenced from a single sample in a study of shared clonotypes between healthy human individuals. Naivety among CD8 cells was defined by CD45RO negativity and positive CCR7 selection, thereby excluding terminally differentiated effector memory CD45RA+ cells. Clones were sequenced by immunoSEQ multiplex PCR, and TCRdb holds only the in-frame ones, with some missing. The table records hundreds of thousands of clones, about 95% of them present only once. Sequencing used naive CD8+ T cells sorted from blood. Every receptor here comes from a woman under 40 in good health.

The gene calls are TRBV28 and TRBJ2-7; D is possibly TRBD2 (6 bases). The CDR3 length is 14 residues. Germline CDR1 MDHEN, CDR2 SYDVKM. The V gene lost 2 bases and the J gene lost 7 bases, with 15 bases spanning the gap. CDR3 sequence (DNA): TGTGCCAGCAGTTTAGGAGGGCAAGGACGTGAGCAGTACTTC. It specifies CASSLGGQGREQYF.

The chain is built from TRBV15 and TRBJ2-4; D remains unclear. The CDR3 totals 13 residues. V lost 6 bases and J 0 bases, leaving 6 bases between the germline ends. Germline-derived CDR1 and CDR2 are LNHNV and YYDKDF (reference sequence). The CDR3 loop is CATRELAKNIQYF. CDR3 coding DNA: TGTGCCACCAGGGAACTAGCCAAAAACATTCAGTACTTC.

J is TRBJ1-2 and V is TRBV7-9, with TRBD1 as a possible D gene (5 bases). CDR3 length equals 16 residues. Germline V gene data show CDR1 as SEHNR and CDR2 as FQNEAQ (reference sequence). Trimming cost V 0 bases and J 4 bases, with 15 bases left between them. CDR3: CASSLATSRGLYGYTF. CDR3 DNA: TGTGCCAGCAGCTTAGCCACAAGTCGGGGCCTCTATGGCTACACCTTC.

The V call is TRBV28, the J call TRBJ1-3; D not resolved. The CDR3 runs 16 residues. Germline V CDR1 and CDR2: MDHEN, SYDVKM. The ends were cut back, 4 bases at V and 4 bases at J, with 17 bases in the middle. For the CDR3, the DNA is TGTGCCAGCAGTTCATCGCTGATATGGGGAGGAAACACCATATATTTT. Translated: CASSSSLIWGGNTIYF.

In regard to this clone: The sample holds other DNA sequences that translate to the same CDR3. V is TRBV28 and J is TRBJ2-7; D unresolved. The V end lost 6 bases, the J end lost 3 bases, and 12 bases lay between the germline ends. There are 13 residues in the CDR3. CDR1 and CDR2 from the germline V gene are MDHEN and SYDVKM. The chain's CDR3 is CASSPGVGYEQYF. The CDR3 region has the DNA TGTGCCAGCAGCCCAGGAGTGGGCTACGAGCAGTACTTC.

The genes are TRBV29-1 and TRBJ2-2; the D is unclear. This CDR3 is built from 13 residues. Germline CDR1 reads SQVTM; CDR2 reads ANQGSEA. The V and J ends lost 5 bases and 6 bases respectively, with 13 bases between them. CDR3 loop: CSVISSGAGELFF. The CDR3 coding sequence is TGCAGCGTTATTTCTTCGGGTGCCGGGGAGCTGTTTTTT.

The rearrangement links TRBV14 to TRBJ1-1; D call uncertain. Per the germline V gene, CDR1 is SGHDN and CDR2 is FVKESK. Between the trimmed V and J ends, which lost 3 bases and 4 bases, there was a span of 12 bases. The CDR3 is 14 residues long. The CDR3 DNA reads TGTGCCAGCAGCCAGGCTCCCCATGGCACTGAAGCTTTCTTT. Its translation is CASSQAPHGTEAFF.

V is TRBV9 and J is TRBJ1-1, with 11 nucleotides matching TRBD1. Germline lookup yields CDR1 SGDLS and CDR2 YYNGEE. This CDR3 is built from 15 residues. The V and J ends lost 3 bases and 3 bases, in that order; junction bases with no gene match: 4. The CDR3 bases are TGTGCCAGCAGCGACGGACAGGGGGCGGACACTGAAGCTTTCTTT. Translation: CASSDGQGADTEAFF.

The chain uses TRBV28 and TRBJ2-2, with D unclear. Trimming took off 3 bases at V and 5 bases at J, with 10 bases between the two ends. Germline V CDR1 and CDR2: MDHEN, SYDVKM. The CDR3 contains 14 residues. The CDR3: CASSFITVTGELFF. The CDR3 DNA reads TGTGCCAGCAGTTTCATAACAGTGACCGGGGAGCTGTTTTTT.

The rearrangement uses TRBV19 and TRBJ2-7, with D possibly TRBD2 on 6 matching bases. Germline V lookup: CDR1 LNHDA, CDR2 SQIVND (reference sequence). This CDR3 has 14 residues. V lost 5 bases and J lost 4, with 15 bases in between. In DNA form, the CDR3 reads TGTGCCAGTAGTGGACTGGGGAGCGGGTACGAGCAGTACTTC. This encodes CASSGLGSGYEQYF. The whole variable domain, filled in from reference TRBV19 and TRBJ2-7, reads DGGITQSPKYLFRKEGQNVTLSCEQNLNHDAMYWYRQDPGQGLRLIYYSQIVNDFQKGDIAEGYSVSREKKESFPLTVTSAQKNPTAFYLCASSGLGSGYEQYFGPGTRLTVT.

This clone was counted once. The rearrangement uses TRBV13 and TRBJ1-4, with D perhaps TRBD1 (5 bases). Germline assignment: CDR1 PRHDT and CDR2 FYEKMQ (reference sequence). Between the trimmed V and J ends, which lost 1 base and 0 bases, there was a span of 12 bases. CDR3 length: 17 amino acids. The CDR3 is CASSLVGQLATNEKLFF. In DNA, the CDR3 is TGTGCCAGCAGCTTAGTCGGACAACTGGCAACTAATGAAAAACTGTTTTTT.

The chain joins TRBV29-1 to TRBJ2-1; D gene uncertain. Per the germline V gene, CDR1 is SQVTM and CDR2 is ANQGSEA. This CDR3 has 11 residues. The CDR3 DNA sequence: TGCAGGACGGGTATGAGGAATGAGCAGTTCTTC. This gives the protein CRTGMRNEQFF.

CDR3 amino acids: CASSGKQGFGPTPTEAFF. CDR3 DNA: TGTGCCAGTAGTGGAAAACAGGGTTTCGGGCCGACTCCCACTGAAGCTTTCTTT. The rearrangement links TRBV19 to TRBJ1-1, with D possibly matching TRBD1 (6 bases). The germline V gene has CDR1 LNHDA and CDR2 SQIVND (reference sequence). The V and J ends lost 5 bases and 4 bases respectively, with 26 bases between them. The CDR3 is 18 residues long. The whole variable domain, filled in from reference TRBV19 and TRBJ1-1, reads DGGITQSPKYLFRKEGQNVTLSCEQNLNHDAMYWYRQDPGQGLRLIYYSQIVNDFQKGDIAEGYSVSREKKESFPLTVTSAQKNPTAFYLCASSGKQGFGPTPTEAFFGQGTRLTVV.

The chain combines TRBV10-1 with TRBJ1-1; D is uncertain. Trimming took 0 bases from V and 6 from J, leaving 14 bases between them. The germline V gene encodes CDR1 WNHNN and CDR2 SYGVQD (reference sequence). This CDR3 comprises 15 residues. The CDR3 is CASSESLSPRAEAFF. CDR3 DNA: TGCGCCAGCAGTGAGTCTCTTTCTCCGAGGGCTGAAGCTTTCTTT.

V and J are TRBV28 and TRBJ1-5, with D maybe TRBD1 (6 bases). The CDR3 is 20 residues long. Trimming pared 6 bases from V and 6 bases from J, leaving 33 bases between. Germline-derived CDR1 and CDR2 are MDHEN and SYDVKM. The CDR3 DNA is TGTGCCAGCAGCCCAAAGGGTTGGGCAGGGACGGGGGCATCCGGTCAGCCCCAGCATTTT. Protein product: CASSPKGWAGTGASGQPQHF.

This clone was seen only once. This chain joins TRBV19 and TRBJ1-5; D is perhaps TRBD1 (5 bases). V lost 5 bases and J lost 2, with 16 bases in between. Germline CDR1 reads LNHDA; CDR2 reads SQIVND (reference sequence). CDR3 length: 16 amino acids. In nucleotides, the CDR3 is TGTGCCAGTAGTTGGGCCAGGGTCTATGGCAATCAGCCCCAGCATTTT. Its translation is CASSWARVYGNQPQHF.

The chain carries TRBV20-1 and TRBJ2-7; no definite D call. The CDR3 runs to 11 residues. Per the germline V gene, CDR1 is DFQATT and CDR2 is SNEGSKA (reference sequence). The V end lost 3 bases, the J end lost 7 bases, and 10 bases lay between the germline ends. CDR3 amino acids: CSARMGWEQYF. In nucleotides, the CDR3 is TGCAGTGCTAGGATGGGGTGGGAGCAGTACTTC.

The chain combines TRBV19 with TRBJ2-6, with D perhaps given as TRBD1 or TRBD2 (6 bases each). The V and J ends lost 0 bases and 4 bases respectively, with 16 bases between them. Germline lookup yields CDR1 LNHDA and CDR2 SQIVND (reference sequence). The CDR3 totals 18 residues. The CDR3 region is CASSIDFGGPLGANVLTF. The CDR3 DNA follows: TGTGCCAGTAGTATAGATTTCGGGGGCCCGCTCGGGGCCAACGTCCTGACTTTC.

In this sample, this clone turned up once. CDR3 loop: CASSDRGPETQYF. CDR3 DNA: TGTGCCAGCAGCGACAGGGGGCCAGAGACCCAGTACTTC. The V and J genes are TRBV27 and TRBJ2-5; 10 bases line up with TRBD1. This CDR3 is 13 amino acids long. Germline CDR1 reads MNHEY; CDR2 reads SMNVEV (reference sequence). V was pared by 6 bases and J by 4 bases, with 2 bases of the junction left unmatched.

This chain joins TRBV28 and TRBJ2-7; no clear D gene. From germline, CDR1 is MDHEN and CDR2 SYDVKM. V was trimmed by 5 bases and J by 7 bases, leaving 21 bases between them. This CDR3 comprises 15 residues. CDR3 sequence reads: CASSNTLEEQWEQYF. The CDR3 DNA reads TGTGCCAGCAGTAACACCCTCGAGGAGCAGTGGGAGCAGTACTTC.

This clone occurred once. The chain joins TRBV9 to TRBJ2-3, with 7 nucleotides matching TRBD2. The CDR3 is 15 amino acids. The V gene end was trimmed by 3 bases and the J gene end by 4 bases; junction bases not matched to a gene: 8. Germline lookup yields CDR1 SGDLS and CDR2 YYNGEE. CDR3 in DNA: TGTGCCAGCAGCGCAGGCGGGAGCGGGGCAGATACGCAGTATTTT. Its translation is CASSAGGSGADTQYF.

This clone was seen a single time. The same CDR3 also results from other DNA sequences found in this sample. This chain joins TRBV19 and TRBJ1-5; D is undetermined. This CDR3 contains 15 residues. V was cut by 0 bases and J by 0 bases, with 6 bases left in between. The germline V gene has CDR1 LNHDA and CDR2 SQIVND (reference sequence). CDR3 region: CASSIDGDSNQPQHF. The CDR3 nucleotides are TGTGCCAGTAGTATAGACGGGGATAGCAATCAGCCCCAGCATTTT.

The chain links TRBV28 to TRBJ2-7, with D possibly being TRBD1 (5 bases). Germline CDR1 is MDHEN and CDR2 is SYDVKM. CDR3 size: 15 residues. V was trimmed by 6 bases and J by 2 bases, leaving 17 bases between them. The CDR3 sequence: CASRPTGGPTYEQYF. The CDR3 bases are TGTGCCAGCAGACCCACAGGCGGACCAACCTACGAGCAGTACTTC.

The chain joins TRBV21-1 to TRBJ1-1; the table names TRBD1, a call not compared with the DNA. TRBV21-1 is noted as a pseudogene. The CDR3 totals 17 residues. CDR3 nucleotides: TGTGCCAGCAGCCTCAAAAGCGGACCGGGACAGGGCGCGCGAGCTTTCTTT. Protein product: CASSLKSGPGQGARAFF.